This TCR beta chain was documented in a study of long-term antiretroviral therapy in people with HIV. Study-level background: The oldest samples precede the 2015 immediate-ART recommendation by about a decade. Study outcomes and limitations: The study found that diversity rose after ART but stayed below transplant donor controls. Absence of data on ART adherence, viral resistance or therapy changes was noted.

The run of the v3.0 immunoSEQ assay was at survey level. Only in-frame clones appear in the TCRdb table, and some are missing; sequencing was by immunoSEQ multiplex PCR. Of 20,000 or so clones in the sample, approximately 90% were seen once. The germline CDR1 and CDR2 sequences are SGHDT and YYEEEE. The CDR3 length is 14 residues. The germline V and J ends were trimmed by 0 bases and 0 bases, with 4 bases remaining between them. A word on this clone: Its antigen is undetermined.

The sequencing used unsorted PBMCs, collected 2.1 years after starting antiretroviral therapy. V and J are TRBV5-6 and TRBJ1-3; unclear D gene. The source of this sequence is a man between 18 and 35 years old with HIV. The CDR3 DNA follows: TGTGCCAGCAGCTTGGACAACTCTGGAAACACCATATATTTT. It encodes CASSLDNSGNTIYF.